The 15 T cell receptor beta chains below all came from one sample that was sequenced in a study of T cell clones after liver transplantation. Repertoires were generated with immunoSEQ multiplex PCR, while TCRdb's copy carries only in-frame clones and drops some. Among approximately 100,000 clones listed, 80% to 85% were seen once. The input for sequencing was CD4+ T cells from blood, taken before liver transplant. The receptors were sampled from a human donor who received a liver transplant.

J is TRBJ2-5 and V is TRBV7-2; D is undetermined. Trimming removed 4 bases at V and 5 bases at J, with 8 bases between. The CDR3 has 12 amino acids. Germline-derived CDR1 and CDR2 are SGHTA and FQGNSA. CDR3 nucleotides: TGTGCCAGCAGCTCCCCTTGGGAGACCCAGTACTTC. Its translation: CASSSPWETQYF.

The chain employs TRBV11-3 and TRBJ2-3; the D is unclear. Trimming stripped 2 bases from V and 6 bases from J, with 15 bases between. Germline V gene lookup returns CDR1 SGHNT and CDR2 YENEEA. The CDR3 contains 15 residues. CDR3 nucleotides: TGTGCCAGCAGCTTATACTACCGACCTTCGGATACGCAGTATTTT. It is translated as CASSLYYRPSDTQYF.

The genes are TRBV7-8 and TRBJ1-3; no firm D call. The germline CDR1 and CDR2 sequences are SGHVS and FQNEAQ. CDR3 size: 15 residues. V was pared by 3 bases and J by 0 bases, with 9 bases between. This CDR3 is CASSFSGNSGNTIYF. CDR3 in DNA: TGTGCCAGCAGCTTTTCCGGAAACTCTGGAAACACCATATATTTT.

This chain uses TRBV2 with TRBJ2-2, with D perhaps matching TRBD1 (6 bases). Germline assignment: CDR1 SNHLY and CDR2 FYNNEI. The germline V and J ends were trimmed by 7 bases and 2 bases, with 11 bases remaining between them. This CDR3 is built from 14 residues. The CDR3 DNA is TGTGCCAGCACCCTGGACAGAAACACCGGGGAGCTGTTTTTT. Amino acid sequence: CASTLDRNTGELFF.

V usage is TRBV6-1 and J usage is TRBJ1-3, with no clear D. The ends were cut back, 1 base at V and 4 bases at J, with 14 bases in the middle. The CDR3 is made up of 16 amino acids. Germline loops: CDR1 MNHNS, CDR2 SASEGT. CDR3 DNA: TGTGCCAGCAGTGAAGGATTTGAGCTGCTCGGAAACACCATATATTTT. Its protein is CASSEGFELLGNTIYF.

The V gene is TRBV10-3, the J gene TRBJ1-3; 11 bases are a match to TRBD1. The CDR3 consists of 15 residues. Trimming took 11 bases from V and 7 from J; bases not matched to a gene: 13. CDR1 is ENHRY and CDR2 is SYGVKD in the germline V gene. CDR3 region: CASAPGQGVVNTIYF. Written as DNA, the CDR3 is TGTGCCTCCGCGCCGGGACAGGGGGTCGTTAACACCATATATTTT.

The gene calls are TRBV9 and TRBJ2-7; TRBD2 is a possible D gene (6 bases). V dropped 3 bases and J dropped 0 bases, with 10 bases sitting between them. Germline CDR1 reads SGDLS; CDR2 reads YYNGEE. CDR3 length: 14 residues. DNA for the CDR3: TGTGCCAGCAGCGCCCGGGGAGGCTCCTACGAGCAGTACTTC. It encodes CASSARGGSYEQYF.

The chain is built from TRBV27 and TRBJ1-2, with 8 bases matching TRBD1. This CDR3 is 14 amino acids long. Germline assignment: CDR1 MNHEY and CDR2 SMNVEV (reference sequence). The ends lost 5 bases at V and 2 bases at J; junction bases unmatched: 4. For the CDR3, the DNA is TGTGCCAGCAGTCGACAGGGGTCAAACTATGGCTACACCTTC. Amino acids: CASSRQGSNYGYTF.

V gene TRBV7-2 combines with J gene TRBJ1-1, with 7 positions matching TRBD1. This CDR3 spans 12 amino acids. CDR1 SGHTA and CDR2 FQGNSA come from the germline V gene. Trimming took 5 bases from V and 6 from J; bases not matched to a gene: 3. The CDR3 DNA reads as TGTGCCAGCAGCCGGACAGGATCTGAAGCTTTCTTT. Protein: CASSRTGSEAFF.

CDR3: CASRVPGPPYEQYF. CDR3 DNA: TGTGCCAGCAGGGTTCCCGGGCCTCCGTACGAGCAGTACTTC. The chain uses TRBV27 and TRBJ2-7; D remains unclear. CDR1 is MNHEY, CDR2 SMNVEV, per germline (reference sequence). V lost 6 bases and J 4 bases, leaving 16 bases between the germline ends. CDR3 length: 14 residues.

This chain connects TRBV5-1 to TRBJ2-2; D possibly corresponds to TRBD1 (6 bases). The germline V gene encodes CDR1 SGHRS and CDR2 YFSETQ. This CDR3 is built from 15 residues. Trimming left V 4 bases short and J 4 bases short, with 14 bases between. The CDR3: CASSPQGDGTGELFF. CDR3 sequence (DNA): TGCGCCAGCAGCCCACAGGGTGACGGCACCGGGGAGCTGTTTTTT.

This chain uses TRBV18 with TRBJ1-2; D might be TRBD1 (5 bases). Germline V CDR1 and CDR2: KGHSH, LQKENI. The CDR3 runs to 13 residues. Trimming removed 5 bases from V and 3 bases from J, with 10 bases in between. Here the CDR3 reads CASSETAYYGYTF. The DNA for the CDR3 is TGTGCCAGCTCAGAGACAGCCTACTATGGCTACACCTTC.

This chain uses TRBV19 with TRBJ2-1, with 8 positions matching TRBD1. Germline assignment: CDR1 LNHDA and CDR2 SQIVND (reference sequence). The trim removed 8 bases at V and 3 bases at J, leaving 9 bases unmatched. CDR3 length: 15 amino acids. The CDR3 nucleotides are TGTGCCAGTGGAAACAGGGGGGAAAACTACAATGAGCAGTTCTTC. As protein: CASGNRGENYNEQFF.

This clone has ten or more counts. V is TRBV5-8 and J is TRBJ1-1, with no clear D. Germline V lookup: CDR1 SGHTS, CDR2 YDEGEE. The CDR3 extends over 12 amino acids. V was shortened by 4 bases and J by 6 bases, with 10 bases between the two germline ends. The CDR3 DNA sequence: TGTGCCAGCAGCAACCGCCTGGCTGAAGCTTTCTTT. Protein product: CASSNRLAEAFF.

The table lists this clone with a few counts. V and J are TRBV5-4 and TRBJ2-7, with D perhaps assigned TRBD1 or TRBD2 (5 bases each). The ends were cut back, 4 bases at V and 1 base at J, with 12 bases in the middle. Germline V gene data show CDR1 as SGHNT and CDR2 as YYREEE (reference sequence). The CDR3 sequence is 14 residues long. The CDR3 region is CASSHTGTSYEQYF. The CDR3 DNA reads TGTGCCAGCAGCCATACCGGGACGTCCTACGAGCAGTACTTC.